Below are 32 T cell receptor beta chains sequenced from a single sample in a study of blood T cell repertoires in COVID-19. The assay was immunoSEQ multiplex PCR, and TCRdb's table has in-frame clones only and misses some. The profile shows around 220,000 clones, roughly 87% of them singletons. Sequencing input: PBMCs or T cells enriched from blood (not recorded which). Receptors originate from a woman between 25 and 40 years old with acute COVID-19.

The chain carries TRBV2 and TRBJ2-1; TRBD2 agrees at 15 bases. Unmatched junction bases numbered 5, after V lost 10 bases and J lost 1 base. The germline CDR1 and CDR2 sequences are SNHLY and FYNNEI. The CDR3 loop spans 16 amino acids. CDR3 nucleotides: TGTGCCATTCGGACTAGCGGGGGGGAATCCTACAATGAGCAGTTCTTC. Residues: CAIRTSGGESYNEQFF.

This chain connects TRBV7-6 to TRBJ1-6, with D hard to call. From germline, CDR1 is SGHVS and CDR2 FNYEAQ. The CDR3 is made up of 14 amino acids. Trimming pared 0 bases from V and 11 bases from J, leaving 11 bases between. This CDR3 is CASSLAPSGPPLHF. CDR3 coding DNA: TGTGCCAGCAGCTTAGCGCCCTCGGGTCCACCCCTCCACTTT.

V usage is TRBV19 and J usage is TRBJ1-5; TRBD1 matches 8 bases. This CDR3 has 14 residues. The V and J ends lost 5 bases and 7 bases, in that order; junction bases with no gene match: 7. CDR1 LNHDA and CDR2 SQIVND come from the germline V gene (reference sequence). The CDR3 loop is CASSSTGGGQPQHF. The CDR3 DNA is TGTGCCAGTAGTTCAACAGGGGGAGGACAGCCCCAGCATTTT.

This sequence joins TRBV7-3 and TRBJ1-2; D perhaps matches TRBD1 (5 bases). Germline CDR1 is SGHTA and CDR2 is FQGTGA. The CDR3 consists of 13 residues. The V and J ends lost 0 bases and 7 bases respectively, with 9 bases between them. CDR3 DNA sequence: TGTGCCAGCAGCTTAACAGGGGATGGTGGCTACACCTTC. It encodes CASSLTGDGGYTF.

The genes are TRBV28 and TRBJ2-1, with 8 nucleotides matching TRBD2. CDR1 is MDHEN, CDR2 SYDVKM, per germline. Trimming at V came to 7 bases and at J to 1 base, leaving 6 bases not matched to a gene. The CDR3 contains 15 residues. The CDR3: CASNLRLASYNEQFF. In DNA form, the CDR3 reads TGTGCCAGCAACCTCAGACTAGCGTCCTACAATGAGCAGTTCTTC.

The V call is TRBV2, the J call TRBJ1-1; perhaps TRBD1 as D (5 bases). Deletions cut 2 bases from V and 1 base from J, with 11 bases between. The germline V gene has CDR1 SNHLY and CDR2 FYNNEI. The CDR3 has 15 residues. CDR3 loop: CASSERAGPNTEAFF. CDR3 DNA: TGTGCCAGCAGTGAAAGGGCAGGGCCGAACACTGAAGCTTTCTTT.

The rearrangement links TRBV5-1 to TRBJ2-1, with D maybe TRBD2 (5 bases). The CDR3 covers 16 residues. From germline, CDR1 is SGHRS and CDR2 YFSETQ. V dropped 1 base and J dropped 0 bases, with 11 bases sitting between them. CDR3 bases: TGCGCCAGCAGCTTGAACGCGGCGGGCTCCTACAATGAGCAGTTCTTC. Residues: CASSLNAAGSYNEQFF.

The V and J genes are TRBV14 and TRBJ2-7; 7 nucleotides match TRBD1. Germline-derived CDR1 and CDR2 are SGHDN and FVKESK. The CDR3 contains 15 residues. After removal of 2 bases from V and 5 bases from J, the junction contained 9 bases not matched to a gene. The CDR3 loop is CASSQTGTAANEQYF. The DNA of the CDR3 is TGTGCCAGCAGCCAAACCGGGACAGCAGCTAACGAGCAGTACTTC.

The chain is built from TRBV30 and TRBJ2-5, with 7 bases aligning to TRBD1. This CDR3 is 14 amino acids long. After removal of 0 bases from V and 4 bases from J, the junction contained 5 bases not matched to a gene. The germline V gene encodes CDR1 GTSNPN and CDR2 SVGIG (reference sequence). Written as DNA, the CDR3 is TGTGCCTGGAGTGTAGGCGGACAGGTAGAGACCCAGTACTTC. The encoded protein is CAWSVGGQVETQYF.

This clone appeared once. This chain connects TRBV6-5 to TRBJ2-7; TRBD2 agrees at 9 bases. Germline V lookup: CDR1 MNHEY, CDR2 SVGAGI. The CDR3 spans 15 residues. V shed 2 bases and J 6 bases; nucleotides not matched to a gene: 8. The chain's CDR3 is CASSYPGLAGGEQYF. The DNA of the CDR3 is TGTGCCAGCAGTTACCCGGGACTAGCCGGCGGCGAGCAGTACTTC.

The chain employs TRBV5-5 and TRBJ2-1, with 7 bases matching TRBD1. Losses at the gene ends were 0 bases for V and 2 bases for J; bases not matched to a gene: 5. CDR1 is SGHKS and CDR2 is YYEKEE in the germline V gene (reference sequence). The CDR3 has 16 amino acids. The DNA of the CDR3 is TGTGCCAGCAGCTTGGGAGGGACAGTTCCCTACAATGAGCAGTTCTTC. Protein product: CASSLGGTVPYNEQFF.

The genes are TRBV19 and TRBJ1-2; 7 bases fit TRBD1. The trim removed 6 bases at V and 7 bases at J, leaving 8 bases unmatched. The CDR3 has 13 amino acids. Germline V CDR1 and CDR2: LNHDA, SQIVND (reference sequence). Here the CDR3 reads CASSDTGARGYTF. Written as DNA, the CDR3 is TGTGCCAGTAGCGACACAGGGGCCCGTGGCTACACCTTC.

This clone is a singleton in its sample. V usage is TRBV12-3 or TRBV12-4 and J usage is TRBJ2-7, with TRBD1 matching 7 bases. CDR3 length: 13 amino acids. J gave up 1 base and V 4 bases, and 1 base lay outside the gene matches. The DNA of the CDR3 is TGTGCCAGCAGTTCGACAGGGTCCTACGAGCAGTACTTC. Encoded protein: CASSSTGSYEQYF.

This chain connects TRBV11-1 to TRBJ1-1, with TRBD1 identical over 7 bases. The CDR3 contains 15 residues. CDR1 is SGHAT, CDR2 FQDESV, per germline (reference sequence). Losses at the gene ends were 4 bases for V and 2 bases for J; bases not matched to a gene: 7. Here the CDR3 reads CASSSPTGRNTEAFF. The DNA for the CDR3 is TGTGCCAGCAGCTCCCCGACAGGGAGAAACACTGAAGCTTTCTTT.

A note on this clone: Other nucleotide sequences in the sample specify the same CDR3. The rearrangement uses TRBV12-3 or TRBV12-4 and TRBJ1-6, with TRBD1 matching over 10 bases. CDR3 length: 13 amino acids. V was clipped by 8 bases and J by 8 bases; unmatched bases: 3. CDR3 protein: CASSGQGYSPLHF. CDR3 bases: TGTGCCAGCTCGGGACAGGGGTATTCACCCCTCCACTTT.

The rearrangement uses TRBV19 and TRBJ2-7; 8 bases map to TRBD2. The V gene end was trimmed by 3 bases and the J gene end by 2 bases; junction bases not matched to a gene: 6. CDR1 LNHDA and CDR2 SQIVND come from the germline V gene (reference sequence). This CDR3 has 15 residues. The CDR3 DNA is TGTGCCAGTAGTATGGGCGGGAGGACGACCTACGAGCAGTACTTC. Protein: CASSMGGRTTYEQYF.

DNA for the CDR3: TGTGCCAGCAGTTACGGAGTGATTCCGTCCTACGAGCAGTACTTC. Residues: CASSYGVIPSYEQYF. The chain recombines TRBV6-2 or TRBV6-3 with TRBJ2-7, with D uncertain. V lost 2 bases and J 1 base, leaving 12 bases between the germline ends. CDR3 length: 15 residues. Looked up from germline, CDR1 is MNHEY and CDR2 is SVGEGT.

J is TRBJ1-5 and V is TRBV6-5; a possible D gene is TRBD1 (6 bases). The V end lost 5 bases, the J end lost 6 bases, and 14 bases lay between the germline ends. There are 14 residues in the CDR3. Germline V gene data show CDR1 as MNHEY and CDR2 as SVGAGI. The CDR3 DNA reads TGTGCCAGCAGTAAACAGGGTAGGGGTCAGCCCCAGCATTTT. Its translation: CASSKQGRGQPQHF.

The chain combines TRBV6-1 with TRBJ1-1; D gene ambiguous. Looked up from germline, CDR1 is MNHNS and CDR2 is SASEGT. This CDR3 spans 13 amino acids. The V and J ends lost 0 bases and 1 base respectively, with 3 bases between them. CDR3 residues: CASSEARNTEAFF. In DNA form, the CDR3 reads TGTGCCAGCAGTGAAGCGCGGAACACTGAAGCTTTCTTT.

The chain has TRBV7-9 and TRBJ2-5, with D tentatively TRBD1 (6 bases). CDR3 size: 16 residues. The germline gives CDR1 SEHNR, CDR2 FQNEAQ (reference sequence). V lost 1 base to trimming and J lost 3 bases, with 15 bases between them. CDR3 amino acids: CASSLGWTAKEETQYF. The CDR3 nucleotides are TGTGCCAGCAGCTTAGGGTGGACAGCTAAGGAAGAGACCCAGTACTTC. Together with reference TRBV7-9 and TRBJ2-5, the CDR3 gives the full variable domain: DTGVSQNPRHKITKRGQNVTFRCDPISEHNRLYWYRQTLGQGPEFLTYFQNEAQLEKSRLLSDRFSAERPKGSFSTLEIQRTEQGDSAMYLCASSLGWTAKEETQYFGPGTRLLVL.

This chain connects TRBV7-6 to TRBJ1-6; the D is unclear. Per germline, CDR1 SGHVS and CDR2 FNYEAQ. CDR3 size: 17 residues. V was shortened by 2 bases and J by 4 bases, with 15 bases between the two germline ends. The CDR3 DNA is TGTGCCAGCAGCTTAAATGGCGGATTAACATATAATTCACCCCTCCACTTT. It translates to CASSLNGGLTYNSPLHF.

The chain employs TRBV19 and TRBJ1-1; 9 positions match TRBD1. V trimming: 6 bases; J trimming: 1 base; junction bases outside the gene matches: 6. Germline V gene lookup returns CDR1 LNHDA and CDR2 SQIVND (reference sequence). The CDR3 consists of 15 residues. CDR3 coding DNA: TGTGCCAGTAGACCGGGACAGGGACCGAACACTGAAGCTTTCTTT. It yields the protein CASRPGQGPNTEAFF.

The chain links TRBV7-3 to TRBJ2-1, with D perhaps matching TRBD2 (6 bases). The germline gives CDR1 SGHTA, CDR2 FQGTGA. Trimming stripped 2 bases from V and 0 bases from J, with 14 bases between. The CDR3 spans 17 residues. The CDR3: CASSLLPSESSYNEQFF. CDR3 nucleotides: TGTGCCAGCAGCTTATTGCCTAGCGAGAGCTCCTACAATGAGCAGTTCTTC.

V is TRBV10-2 and J is TRBJ2-7; 7 bases match TRBD2. Trimming took 6 bases from V and 2 from J; bases not matched to a gene: 1. The length of the CDR3 is 12 residues. The V gene's germline CDR1 is WSHSY and CDR2 SAAADI. For the CDR3, the DNA is TGCGCCAGCAGGGGAGGGCCCTACGAGCAGTACTTC. Protein sequence: CASRGGPYEQYF.

In its sample, this clone was seen once. The chain has TRBV4-1 and TRBJ2-1; TRBD1 matches 7 bases. Trimming at V came to 4 bases and at J to 5 bases, leaving 2 bases not matched to a gene. The CDR3 has 13 amino acids. Germline lookup yields CDR1 MGHRA and CDR2 YSYEKL. Here the CDR3 reads CASSLGQNNEQFF. Here the CDR3 DNA reads TGCGCCAGCAGCCTGGGACAGAACAATGAGCAGTTCTTC.

The rearrangement joins TRBV30 to TRBJ1-6; D is uncertain. Germline V CDR1 and CDR2: GTSNPN, SVGIG (reference sequence). CDR3 length: 12 amino acids. Deletions cut 0 bases from V and 13 bases from J, with 10 bases between. The CDR3 protein is CAWSVQVTPLHF. DNA for the CDR3: TGTGCCTGGAGTGTGCAAGTTACTCCCCTCCACTTT.

V usage is TRBV10-3 and J usage is TRBJ1-4; TRBD1 is a possible D gene (5 bases). Germline assignment: CDR1 ENHRY and CDR2 SYGVKD. The CDR3 sequence is 14 residues long. V was shortened by 0 bases and J by 4 bases, with 6 bases between the two germline ends. The CDR3 bases are TGTGCCATCAGTGAGTCGACAGATAATGAAAAACTGTTTTTT. Its translation: CAISESTDNEKLFF.

The J gene is TRBJ2-7, the V gene TRBV6-5, with D possibly being TRBD1 (6 bases). V gave up 0 bases and J gave up 4 bases, with 16 bases separating them. Germline V gene data show CDR1 as MNHEY and CDR2 as SVGAGI. CDR3 length: 16 amino acids. In DNA, the CDR3 is TGTGCCAGCAGTTACTCCTTGACAGGAAGAGGTTACGAGCAGTACTTC. Residues: CASSYSLTGRGYEQYF.

The chain uses TRBV3-1 (or the pseudogene TRBV3-2) and TRBJ2-1; 10 positions agree with TRBD2. CDR1 and CDR2 from the germline V gene are LGHDT and YNNKEL (reference sequence). Unmatched junction bases numbered 5, after V lost 2 bases and J lost 7 bases. This CDR3 comprises 15 residues. CDR3 loop: CASSQLAGASNEQFF. The CDR3, as DNA: TGTGCCAGCAGCCAACTAGCGGGGGCGTCGAATGAGCAGTTCTTC.

The V and J genes are TRBV28 and TRBJ1-6, with TRBD1 as a possible D gene (5 bases). This CDR3 spans 14 amino acids. The germline gives CDR1 MDHEN, CDR2 SYDVKM. V lost 1 base to trimming and J lost 10 bases, with 11 bases between them. The chain's CDR3 is CASSLYRLDSPLHF. The CDR3 DNA reads TGTGCCAGCAGTTTATACAGGTTGGACTCACCCCTCCACTTT.

The chain couples TRBV18 to TRBJ1-2; 7 positions agree with TRBD1. CDR3 length: 17 amino acids. The V segment lost 1 base and the J segment 5 bases; nucleotides outside the gene matches: 13. Germline loops: CDR1 KGHSH, CDR2 LQKENI. CDR3 region: CASSPRMTGSSSYGYTF. The CDR3 coding sequence is TGTGCCAGCTCACCACGAATGACAGGGAGTTCTTCTTATGGCTACACCTTC.

The gene calls are TRBV5-1 and TRBJ1-6, with 7 bases matching TRBD1. Germline V CDR1 and CDR2: SGHRS, YFSETQ. There are 16 residues in the CDR3. V shed 0 bases and J 12 bases; nucleotides not matched to a gene: 12. The CDR3 loop reads CASSLGTGGNSRPLHF. CDR3 coding DNA: TGCGCCAGCAGCTTGGGGACAGGAGGAAATTCACGACCCCTCCACTTT.